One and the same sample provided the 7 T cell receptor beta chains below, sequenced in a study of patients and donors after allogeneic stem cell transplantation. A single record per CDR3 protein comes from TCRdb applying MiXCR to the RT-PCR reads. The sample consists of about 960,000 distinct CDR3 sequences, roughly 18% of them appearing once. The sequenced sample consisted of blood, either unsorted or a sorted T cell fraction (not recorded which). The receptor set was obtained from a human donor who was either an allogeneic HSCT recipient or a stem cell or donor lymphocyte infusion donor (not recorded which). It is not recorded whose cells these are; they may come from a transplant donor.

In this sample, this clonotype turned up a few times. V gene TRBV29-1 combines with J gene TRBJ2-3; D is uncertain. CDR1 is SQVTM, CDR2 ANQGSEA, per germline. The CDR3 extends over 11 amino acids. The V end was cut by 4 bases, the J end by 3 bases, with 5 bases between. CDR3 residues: CSVVKTDTQYF. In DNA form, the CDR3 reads TGCAGCGTTGTTAAGACAGATACGCAGTATTTT.

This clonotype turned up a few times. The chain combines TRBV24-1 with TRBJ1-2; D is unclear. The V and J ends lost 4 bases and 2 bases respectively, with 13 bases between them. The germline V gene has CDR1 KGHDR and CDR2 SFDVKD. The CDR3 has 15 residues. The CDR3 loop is CATSDSSWMNYGYTF. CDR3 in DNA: TGTGCCACCAGTGACTCCTCATGGATGAACTATGGCTACACCTTC.

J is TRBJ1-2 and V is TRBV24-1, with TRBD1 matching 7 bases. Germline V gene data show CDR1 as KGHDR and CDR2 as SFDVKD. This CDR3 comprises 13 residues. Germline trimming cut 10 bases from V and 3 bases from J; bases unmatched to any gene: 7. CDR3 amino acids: CATSTGSHYGYTF. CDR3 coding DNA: TGTGCCACGTCGACAGGGAGTCACTATGGCTACACCTTC.

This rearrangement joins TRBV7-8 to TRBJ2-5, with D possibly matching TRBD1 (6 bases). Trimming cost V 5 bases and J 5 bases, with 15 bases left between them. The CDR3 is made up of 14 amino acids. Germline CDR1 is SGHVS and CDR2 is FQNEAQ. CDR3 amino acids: CASSLVQGEETQYF. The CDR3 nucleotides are TGTGCCAGCAGCCTAGTACAGGGTGAGGAGACCCAGTACTTC.

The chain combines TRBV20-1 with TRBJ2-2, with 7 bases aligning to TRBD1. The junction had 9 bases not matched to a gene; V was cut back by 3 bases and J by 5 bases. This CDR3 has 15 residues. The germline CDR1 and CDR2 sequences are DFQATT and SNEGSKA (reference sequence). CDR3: CSARNGDRVTGELFF. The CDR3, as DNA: TGCAGTGCTAGGAATGGCGACAGGGTAACCGGGGAGCTGTTTTTT.

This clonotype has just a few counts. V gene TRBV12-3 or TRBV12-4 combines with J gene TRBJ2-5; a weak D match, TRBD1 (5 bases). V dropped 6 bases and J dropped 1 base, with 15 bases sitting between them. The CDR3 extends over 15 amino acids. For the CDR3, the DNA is TGTGCCAGCAGGGGGCAGGGAAAGGCCCAAGAGACCCAGTACTTC. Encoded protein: CASRGQGKAQETQYF.

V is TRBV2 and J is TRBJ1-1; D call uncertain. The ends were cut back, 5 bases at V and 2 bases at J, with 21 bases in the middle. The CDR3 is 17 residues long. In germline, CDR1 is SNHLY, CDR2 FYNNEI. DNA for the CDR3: TGTGCCAGCAGTCTGTACTCCCTTTTGGGAGATAACACTGAAGCTTTCTTT. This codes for CASSLYSLLGDNTEAFF.